This TCR beta chain comes out of a study of OX40 agonist ivuxolimab in advanced cancers. This CDR3 is built from 15 residues. Per the germline V gene, CDR1 is LGHNA and CDR2 is YSLEER. V was shortened by 0 bases and J by 8 bases, with 14 bases between the two germline ends. Sequencing was performed with immunoSEQ multiplex PCR; in TCRdb, only in-frame clones are kept and a portion is missing. The table lists about 45,000 clones, over 65% of them singletons. The TCR originated in an adult with an advanced solid tumor such as melanoma, head and neck, liver or kidney cancer. The sample in question was CD4+ or CD8+ T cells sorted from blood, obtained in a trial of the OX40 agonist ivuxolimab. This chain connects TRBV4-3 to TRBJ2-1, with D unresolved. The CDR3 sequence is CASSQEPINRDEQFF. The DNA for the CDR3 is TGCGCCAGCAGCCAAGAGCCTATCAATCGGGATGAGCAGTTCTTC.